The clone carrying this TCR beta chain occurred many times. This sample was taken from a study of low-dose radiotherapy and immunotherapy resistance in tumors. Study as a whole: With fractions of 0.5 Gy given every 2 weeks, Cohort 1 accumulated a total of 6.5 Gy. The 200 mg/m2 dose of intravenous cyclophosphamide was given every two weeks, one day before radiation and immunotherapy.

Germline V gene data show CDR1 as SGDLS and CDR2 as YYNGEE. The CDR3 consists of 15 residues. Trimming removed 2 bases from V and 5 bases from J, with 14 bases in between. Time point reported: after trial treatment. The treatment here: LDRT plus nivolumab, ipilimumab, low-dose cyclophosphamide and aspirin (RACIN trial). First-strand cDNA relied on TRAV- and TRBV-specific primers spanning alpha and beta chains. It was with a constant-region primer and a V-primer adapter that TCRs were amplified over approximately 20 PCR cycles. TCRdb recomputed calls from the reads with MiXCR, one row per CDR3 protein. The sample has some 100,000 distinct CDR3 sequences, around a fifth seen once.

This receptor was obtained from a female donor with ovarian cancer. The rearrangement links TRBV9 to TRBJ2-1; D ambiguous. The sample was PBMCs, taken after low-dose radiotherapy plus immunotherapy. The CDR3 bases are TGTGCCAGCAGCGTGTCTGGCTCTTTACACAATGAGCAGTTCTTC. It specifies CASSVSGSLHNEQFF.